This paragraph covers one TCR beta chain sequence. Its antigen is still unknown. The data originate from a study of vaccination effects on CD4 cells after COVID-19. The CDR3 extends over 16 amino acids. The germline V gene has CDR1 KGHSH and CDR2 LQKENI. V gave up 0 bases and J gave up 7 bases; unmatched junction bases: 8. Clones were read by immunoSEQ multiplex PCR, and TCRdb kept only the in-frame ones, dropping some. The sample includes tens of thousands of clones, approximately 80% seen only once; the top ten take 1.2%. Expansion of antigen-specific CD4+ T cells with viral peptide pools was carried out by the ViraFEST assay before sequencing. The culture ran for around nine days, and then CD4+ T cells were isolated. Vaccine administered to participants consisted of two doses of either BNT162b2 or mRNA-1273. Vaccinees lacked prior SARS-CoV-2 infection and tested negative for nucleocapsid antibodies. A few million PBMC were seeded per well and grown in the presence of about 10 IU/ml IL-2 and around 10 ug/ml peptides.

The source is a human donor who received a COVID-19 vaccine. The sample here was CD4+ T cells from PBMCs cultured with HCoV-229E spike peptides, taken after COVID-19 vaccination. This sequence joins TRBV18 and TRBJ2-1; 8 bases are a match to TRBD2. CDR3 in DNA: TGTGCCAGCTCACCACCTGGTGCGGGGGGTTGGAATGAGCAGTTCTTC. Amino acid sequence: CASSPPGAGGWNEQFF.